A selection of T cell receptor beta chains follows, all from one sample in a study of technical replicates of blood from a handful of donors. Data came from immunoSEQ multiplex PCR; TCRdb stores just in-frame clones and leaves some out. The sample yields about 83,000 clones, about 96% seen once. Input material: T cells isolated from PBMCs. The origin of the receptors is a human donor in good health. Each CDR3 is given with its conserved first and last residue. A D gene is named only where the DNA matches it firmly. Size is omitted from some rows. Given values are once, few, many or a class for expanded clones.

>TRBV5-4|.|.|TRBJ2-5
CASSFRGEETQYF
TGTGCCAGCAGCTTCAGGGGGGAAGAGACCCAGTACTTC
>TRBV4-2|.|.|TRBJ1-5
CASSQDPRSNQPQHF
TGTGCCAGCAGCCAAGATCCCCGTTCCAATCAGCCCCAGCATTTT
>TRBV2|.|.|TRBJ2-3
CASTPSADTQYF
TGTGCCAGCACCCCCAGCGCAGATACGCAGTATTTT
>TRBV6-1|.|.|TRBJ1-2
CASSGSIIYGYTF
TGTGCCAGCAGTGGTAGCATAATCTATGGCTACACCTTC
>TRBV27|.|TRBD1|TRBJ2-7
CASSLGQPIYEQYF
TGTGCCAGCAGCTTGGGACAGCCTATTTACGAGCAGTACTTC
>TRBV5-5|.|.|TRBJ1-1
CASSLEGQGSTEAFF
TGTGCCAGCAGCTTGGAGGGGCAGGGGAGTACTGAAGCTTTCTTT
>TRBV4-3|.|TRBD2|TRBJ2-5
CASSQTSGRLETQYF
TGCGCCAGCAGCCAAACTAGCGGGAGACTGGAGACCCAGTACTTC
>TRBV12-5|.|TRBD2|TRBJ2-1
CASALYSGRVNEQFF
TGTGCTAGTGCCCTCTATAGCGGGAGGGTCAATGAGCAGTTCTTC
>TRBV27|.|.|TRBJ1-2
CASSFVVPSGDGYTF
TGTGCCAGCAGTTTCGTCGTTCCGAGCGGGGATGGCTACACCTTC
>TRBV6-5|.|TRBD1|TRBJ2-1
CASSGQANEQFF
TGTGCCAGCAGTGGACAGGCCAATGAGCAGTTCTTC
>TRBV19|once|TRBD1|TRBJ1-1
CASSIYRDRVGVAFF
TGTGCCAGTAGTATTTACCGGGACAGGGTTGGAGTAGCTTTCTTT
>TRBV11-3|.|.|TRBJ1-2
CASSLDPQGRGDGYTF
TGTGCCAGCAGCTTAGATCCTCAAGGAAGGGGTGATGGCTACACCTTC
>TRBV10-3|.|TRBD2|TRBJ2-2
CAIRGREETGELFF
TGTGCCATCAGGGGGAGGGAGGAGACCGGGGAGCTGTTTTTT
>TRBV5-1|.|TRBD1|TRBJ2-3
CASSGGQAPSTDTQYF
TGCGCCAGCAGCGGGGGACAGGCCCCTAGCACAGATACGCAGTATTTT
>TRBV6-6|.|.|TRBJ1-2
CASSYPAGGYGYTF
TGTGCCAGCAGTTACCCAGCGGGGGGCTATGGCTACACCTTC
>TRBV7-3|.|TRBD1|TRBJ1-1
CASSPQGGLIAEAFF
TGTGCCAGCAGCCCCCAGGGGGGCCTTATCGCTGAAGCTTTCTTT
>TRBV4-1|.|.|TRBJ1-5
CASSQERETVIKPQHF
TGCGCCAGCAGCCAAGAGAGGGAAACGGTGATCAAGCCCCAGCATTTT
>TRBV19|.|TRBD1|TRBJ1-5
CASSPGTVGSNQPQHF
TGTGCCAGTAGTCCCGGGACAGTCGGTAGCAATCAGCCCCAGCATTTT
>TRBV27|.|.|TRBJ2-6
CASSLRDLRSGANVLTF
TGTGCCAGCAGTCTCAGGGATCTCCGCTCTGGGGCCAACGTCCTGACTTTC
>TRBV9|.|.|TRBJ2-1
CASSVVGAPGVDEQFF
TGTGCCAGCAGCGTAGTTGGGGCCCCAGGGGTCGATGAGCAGTTCTTC
>TRBV11-3|.|.|TRBJ1-1
CASSFQTGSTGAFF
TGTGCCAGCAGCTTCCAAACAGGTTCGACCGGAGCTTTCTTT
>TRBV5-1|.|TRBD2|TRBJ2-7
CASSLGSSGSSYEQYF
TGCGCCAGCAGCTTGGGGTCTAGCGGGAGCTCCTACGAGCAGTACTTC
>TRBV5-6|once|TRBD2|TRBJ2-7
CASSFASGEIEQYF
TGTGCCAGCAGCTTCGCTAGCGGGGAAATCGAGCAGTACTTC
>TRBV2|.|.|TRBJ2-5
CASSGNGEETQYF
TGTGCCAGCAGTGGAAACGGTGAAGAGACCCAGTACTTC
>TRBV13|.|TRBD2|TRBJ2-3
CASSPIAGVGTDTQYF
TGTGCCAGCAGCCCCATAGCGGGAGTGGGCACAGATACGCAGTATTTT
>TRBV11-2|.|.|TRBJ1-2
CASSLNGGALGYTF
TGTGCCAGCAGCTTAAATGGGGGGGCGCTTGGCTACACCTTC
>TRBV11-2|.|.|TRBJ2-1
CASSLRGSYNEQFF
TGTGCCAGCAGCTTAAGGGGGTCCTACAATGAGCAGTTCTTC
>TRBV9|.|TRBD2|TRBJ2-3
CASSVSLAGGQEDTQYF
TGTGCCAGCAGCGTTTCACTAGCGGGAGGGCAGGAAGATACGCAGTATTTT
>TRBV7-9|.|TRBD1|TRBJ1-1
CASSSGTGFTEAFF
TGTGCCAGCAGTTCCGGGACAGGTTTTACTGAAGCTTTCTTT
>TRBV7-2|.|TRBD2|TRBJ2-1
CASSLGRGLYNEQFF
TGTGCCAGCAGCTTAGGGCGGGGACTATACAATGAGCAGTTCTTC
>TRBV28|.|.|TRBJ2-7
CASTELTGSYEQYF
TGTGCCAGCACCGAGCTGACAGGCTCCTACGAGCAGTACTTC
>TRBV13|.|.|TRBJ2-7
CASSLLQGRLFDASYEQYF
TGTGCCAGCAGCTTACTACAGGGACGATTATTTGATGCCAGCTACGAGCAGTACTTC
>TRBV7-3|.|.|TRBJ1-1
CASSLPGTLNEAFF
TGTGCCAGCAGCTTACCCGGGACTTTGAATGAAGCTTTCTTT
>TRBV28|.|.|TRBJ1-5
CASSPTPRGVQPQHF
TGTGCCAGCAGTCCCACCCCCCGGGGGGTACAGCCCCAGCATTTT
>TRBV6-5|.|TRBD2|TRBJ2-7
CASSWGTSNYEQYF
TGTGCCAGCAGTTGGGGGACTAGCAACTACGAGCAGTACTTC
>TRBV6-1|.|.|TRBJ1-5
CASSQSNQPQHF
TGTGCCAGCAGTCAGAGCAATCAGCCCCAGCATTTT
>TRBV11-2|.|TRBD1|TRBJ1-1
CASSVSGTVNTEAFF
TGTGCCAGCAGCGTATCCGGGACAGTGAACACTGAAGCTTTCTTT
>TRBV18|.|.|TRBJ2-3
CASSPPAGWTDTQYF
TGTGCCAGCTCACCACCGGCGGGTTGGACAGATACGCAGTATTTT
>TRBV9|.|.|TRBJ1-1
CASSAGRGTMNTEAFF
TGTGCCAGCAGCGCCGGCAGGGGAACCATGAACACTGAAGCTTTCTTT
>TRBV5-5|.|.|TRBJ2-7
CASSLTRGSYEQYF
TGTGCCAGCAGCCTCACCAGGGGATCGTACGAGCAGTACTTC
>TRBV29-1|once|TRBD2|TRBJ2-1
CSVEDQSGSPNEQFF
TGCAGCGTTGAAGATCAAAGCGGGAGCCCCAATGAGCAGTTCTTC
>TRBV27|once|.|TRBJ2-7
CASGTYEQYF
TGTGCCAGCGGCACCTACGAGCAGTACTTC
>TRBV7-8|.|.|TRBJ2-7
CASSRLGGGAYEQYF
TGTGCCAGCAGCCGTTTGGGCGGAGGGGCCTACGAGCAGTACTTC
>TRBV28|.|.|TRBJ1-3
CASSTGNTIYF
TGTGCCAGCAGCACAGGAAACACCATATATTTT
>TRBV14|.|TRBD2|TRBJ2-2
CASSQVLAGSTGELFF
TGTGCCAGCAGCCAAGTACTAGCGGGGAGCACCGGGGAGCTGTTTTTT
>TRBV27|.|TRBD2|TRBJ2-3
CASSTVAGGPFDTQYF
TGTGCCAGCTCTACAGTAGCGGGAGGGCCTTTTGATACGCAGTATTTT
>TRBV29-1|.|.|TRBJ2-6
CSVENRRSGANVLTF
TGCAGCGTTGAAAACAGGCGCTCTGGGGCCAACGTCCTGACTTTC